This TCR beta chain was sequenced during a study of CD8+ T cells in alopecia areata. Study-wide points: Normal skin contains resident alphabeta T cells, and these are also sequenced in scalp samples.

To note about this clone: Its specificity is unknown.

The CDR3 has 13 residues. The J segment lost 4 bases and the V segment lost 5 bases, leaving 4 bases of the junction unmatched. Germline-derived CDR1 and CDR2 are GTSNPN and SVGIG (reference sequence). RNA extraction was followed by reverse transcription into cDNA, which acted as the sequencing template. Assay: immunoSEQ multiplex PCR; the TCRdb copy retains only in-frame clones and omits some. The sample holds about 140,000 clones, approximately 65% seen once. The sequence was obtained from a human donor in good health. The chain joins TRBV30 to TRBJ2-1, with TRBD2 matching over 8 bases. The sequenced sample was CD8+ T cells sorted from blood. The CDR3 DNA is TGTGCCTGGCACACGGGAGGGTACAATGAGCAGTTCTTC. Translation: CAWHTGGYNEQFF.